The T cell receptor beta chain under discussion was sequenced for a study of cytomegalovirus exposure and HLA in healthy donors. The study's findings and limits: The study flagged roughly 160 TCR beta chains as cytomegalovirus-associated. According to a subsequent analysis, TCR clusters identified in the first cohort showed a tendency to co-occur across the 120 or so validation repertoires. As confirmed in vitro, a few CMV-associated chains were specific for CMV antigens.

V trimming: 2 bases; J trimming: 7 bases; junction bases outside the gene matches: 8. CDR1 is MNHNY and CDR2 is SVGAGI in the germline V gene (reference sequence). The CDR3 has 15 amino acids. Concerning this clone itself: Its antigen is unidentified.

Here immunoSEQ multiplex PCR was the method, and the copy in TCRdb shows in-frame clones only, minus some. The profile shows under 350,000 clones, 86% of them singletons. It was the approximately 110-subject validation cohort, separate from the approximately 620-subject first cohort, to which the donors belonged. The sequencing sample was made of PBMCs. This TCR derives from a woman aged 18-35 years in good health and CMV-seronegative. The chain employs TRBV6-6 and TRBJ1-5; 7 bases align to TRBD1. The CDR3 DNA sequence: TGTGCCAGCAGTTACGGGACAGTCTCTCGACAGCCCCAGCATTTT. Translating gives CASSYGTVSRQPQHF.